Sequencing of this T cell receptor beta chain was carried out in a study of CD8+CD57+ T cells in acquired aplastic anemia. Turning to the study itself: Sorted cells (CD4+ and CD8+) yielded DNA amounts that averaged about 3.4 ug. Researchers reported that healthy donors averaged about 10 million reads for CD4+ cells.

A note on this clonotype: Its antigen is as yet unknown. A read error is possible here, since a much larger clone lies one base away.

Study conclusions and caveats: CD8+ Simpson's diversity in patients was not significantly different from that in controls. Patients and controls shared under 35 CD8+ CDR3 sequences, highly expressed in patients.

TCR beta VDJ and CDR3 profiles were obtained from a genomic DNA template. A single record per CDR3 protein comes from TCRdb applying MiXCR to the reads. Counted here are approximately 130,000 distinct CDR3 sequences, around two fifths occurring once; the ten biggest clones make up 8% to 9%. CDR1 and CDR2 from the germline V gene are KGHSH and LQKENI. With 3 bases removed from V and 5 bases from J, the gap between germline ends came to 14 bases. The CDR3 runs to 14 residues. The chain recombines TRBV18 with TRBJ2-7, with D unresolved. The sequencing input was sorted CD4+, CD8+, or CD8+CD57+ T cells (not recorded which) from PBMCs. The receptor was isolated from a human donor in good health, serving as a control. CDR3 in amino acids: CASSPYNGPHEQYF. As DNA, the CDR3 is TGTGCCAGCTCACCCTACAACGGACCCCACGAGCAGTACTTC.